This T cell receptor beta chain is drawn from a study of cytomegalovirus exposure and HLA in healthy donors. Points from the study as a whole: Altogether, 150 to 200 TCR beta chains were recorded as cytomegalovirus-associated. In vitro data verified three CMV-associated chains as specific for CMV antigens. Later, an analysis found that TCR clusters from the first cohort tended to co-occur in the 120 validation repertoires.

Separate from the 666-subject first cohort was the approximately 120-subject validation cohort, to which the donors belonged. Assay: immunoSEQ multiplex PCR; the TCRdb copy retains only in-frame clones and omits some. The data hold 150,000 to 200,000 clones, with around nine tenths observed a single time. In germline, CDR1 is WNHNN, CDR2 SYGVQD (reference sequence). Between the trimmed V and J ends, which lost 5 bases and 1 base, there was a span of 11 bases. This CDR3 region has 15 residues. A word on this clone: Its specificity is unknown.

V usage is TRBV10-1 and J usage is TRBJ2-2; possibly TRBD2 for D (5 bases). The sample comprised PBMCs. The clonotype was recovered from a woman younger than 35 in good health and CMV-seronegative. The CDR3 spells CASSNSGGNTGELFF. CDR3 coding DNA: TGCGCCAGCAGTAATTCAGGAGGGAACACCGGGGAGCTGTTTTTT.